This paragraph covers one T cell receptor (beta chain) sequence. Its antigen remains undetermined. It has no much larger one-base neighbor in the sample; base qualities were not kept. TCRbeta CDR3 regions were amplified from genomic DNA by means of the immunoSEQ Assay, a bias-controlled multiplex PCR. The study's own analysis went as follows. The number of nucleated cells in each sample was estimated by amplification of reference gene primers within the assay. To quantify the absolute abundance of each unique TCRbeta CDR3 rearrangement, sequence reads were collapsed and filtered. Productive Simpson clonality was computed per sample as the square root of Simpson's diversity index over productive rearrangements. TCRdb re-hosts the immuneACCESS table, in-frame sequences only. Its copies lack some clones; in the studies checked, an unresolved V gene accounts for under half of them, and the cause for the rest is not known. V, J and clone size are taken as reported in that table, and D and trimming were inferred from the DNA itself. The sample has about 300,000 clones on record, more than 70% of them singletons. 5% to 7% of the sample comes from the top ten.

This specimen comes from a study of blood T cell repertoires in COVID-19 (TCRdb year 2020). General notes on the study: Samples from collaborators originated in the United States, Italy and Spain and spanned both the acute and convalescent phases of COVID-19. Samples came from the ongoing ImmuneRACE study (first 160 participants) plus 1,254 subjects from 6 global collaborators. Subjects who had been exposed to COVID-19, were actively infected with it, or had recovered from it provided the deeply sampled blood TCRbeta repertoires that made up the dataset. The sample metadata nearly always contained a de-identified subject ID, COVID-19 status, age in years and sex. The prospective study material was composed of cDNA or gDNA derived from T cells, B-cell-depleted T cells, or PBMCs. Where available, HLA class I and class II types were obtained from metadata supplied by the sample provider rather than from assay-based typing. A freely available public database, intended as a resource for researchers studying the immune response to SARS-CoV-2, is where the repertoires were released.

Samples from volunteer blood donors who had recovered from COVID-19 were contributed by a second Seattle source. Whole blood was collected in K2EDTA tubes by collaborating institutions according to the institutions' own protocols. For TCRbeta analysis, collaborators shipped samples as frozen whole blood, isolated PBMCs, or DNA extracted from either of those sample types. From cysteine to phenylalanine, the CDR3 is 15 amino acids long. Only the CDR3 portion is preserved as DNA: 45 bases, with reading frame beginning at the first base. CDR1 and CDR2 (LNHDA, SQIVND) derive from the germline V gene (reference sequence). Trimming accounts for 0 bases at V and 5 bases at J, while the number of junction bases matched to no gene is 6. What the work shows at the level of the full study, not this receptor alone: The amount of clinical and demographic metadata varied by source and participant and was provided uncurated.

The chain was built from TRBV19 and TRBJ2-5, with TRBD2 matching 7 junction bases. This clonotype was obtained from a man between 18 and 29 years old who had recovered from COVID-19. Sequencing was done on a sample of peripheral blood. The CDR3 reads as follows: CASSIDPGLGETQYF. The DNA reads TGTGCCAGTAGTATAGATCCCGGACTAGGGGAGACCCAGTACTTC.